The clone carrying this TCR beta chain was counted many times. What it recognizes is unknown. The data were taken from a study of Graves' ophthalmopathy and Graves' hyperthyroidism. Study-level findings and limits: A 13-signature model separated ophthalmopathy from stable hyperthyroidism, reaching roughly 85% sensitivity and less than 83% specificity cross-validated.

Amplification from RNA transcripts yielded the TCR beta CDR3 regions. HTBI primers served in a first-round RT-PCR, which a second-round multiplex PCR followed. TCRdb analysed the multiplex PCR reads with MiXCR anew, one entry per CDR3 protein. The sample lists about 340,000 distinct CDR3 sequences, roughly 15% occurring once. The PBMCs had their origin in more than 9.5 ml of fresh peripheral blood. This clonotype originated in an adult man with Graves' ophthalmopathy. Sequencing was done on a sample of peripheral blood.

The CDR3 DNA reads as TGTGCCACACACCACGGACAGGGACTACGAAATGAGCAGTTCTTC. It codes for CATHHGQGLRNEQFF. This chain connects TRBV6-1 to TRBJ2-1, with D possibly matching TRBD1 (8 bases). V was cut by 10 bases and J by 7 bases, with 23 bases left in between. Germline loops: CDR1 MNHNS, CDR2 SASEGT. The CDR3 loop spans 15 amino acids.